The present TCR beta chain was sequenced within a study of PD-L1 blockade in urothelial cancer. Regarding time point: pretreatment peripheral blood. This CDR3 comprises 14 residues. Germline V gives CDR1 MNHEY, CDR2 SMNVEV (reference sequence). With 3 bases removed from V and 5 bases from J, the gap between germline ends came to 11 bases. Sequencing was performed with immunoSEQ multiplex PCR; in TCRdb, only in-frame clones are kept and a portion is missing. The sample yields tens of thousands of clones, just under 85% seen once. This specimen was PBMCs, taken around atezolizumab (anti-PD-L1) treatment. This TCR came from a man aged 40-49 years with urothelial cancer. V and J are TRBV27 and TRBJ1-5; weak D call: TRBD1 (6 bases). CDR3: CASSFAGDHQPQHF. The DNA for the CDR3 is TGTGCCAGCAGTTTTGCAGGGGACCATCAGCCCCAGCATTTT.